This record looks at one T cell receptor beta chain sequence and its context. The CDR3 runs 15 residues. J was trimmed by 4 bases and V by 3 bases; bases with no gene match: 7. The V gene's germline CDR1 is SQVTM and CDR2 ANQGSEA. These data originate in a study of control samples from healthy donors and cancer patients. Clones were read by immunoSEQ multiplex PCR, and TCRdb kept only the in-frame ones, dropping some. The table has around 250,000 clones, about four fifths seen once. The TCR was taken from a woman aged 55-70 years with lung cancer. Sequenced material: PBMCs. This chain connects TRBV29-1 to TRBJ2-1; 9 nucleotides agree with TRBD1. This chain's CDR3 is CSVERRDRAYNEQFF. The CDR3 DNA reads as TGCAGCGTTGAGCGCCGGGACAGGGCATACAATGAGCAGTTCTTC.